This T cell receptor beta chain was profiled in a study of blood T cell repertoires in COVID-19. At the level of the study: Samples taken during acute and convalescent COVID-19 were collected in the United States, Italy and Spain. PBMCs, B-cell-depleted T cells, or T cells were the source of the cDNA or gDNA that made up the material.

Original methodology: Amplifying reference gene primers gave estimates of nucleated cell counts. Sequenced by immunoSEQ multiplex PCR; TCRdb stores in-frame clones only, minus some. V, J and clone size are taken as reported in that table, and D and trimming were inferred from the DNA itself. Of 250,000 to 300,000 clones in the sample, 87% were seen once. This CDR3 is 15 amino acids long. This chain connects TRBV21-1 to TRBJ1-2; the table's D call of TRBD1 was not tested on the DNA. TRBV21-1 is an annotated pseudogene. The sample consisted of peripheral blood. The TCR was taken from a woman between 50 and 59 years old who had recovered from COVID-19. CDR3 residues: CASSKVGSQNYGYTF. CDR3 in DNA: TGTGCCAGCAGCAAAGTGGGCAGCCAAAACTATGGCTACACCTTC.